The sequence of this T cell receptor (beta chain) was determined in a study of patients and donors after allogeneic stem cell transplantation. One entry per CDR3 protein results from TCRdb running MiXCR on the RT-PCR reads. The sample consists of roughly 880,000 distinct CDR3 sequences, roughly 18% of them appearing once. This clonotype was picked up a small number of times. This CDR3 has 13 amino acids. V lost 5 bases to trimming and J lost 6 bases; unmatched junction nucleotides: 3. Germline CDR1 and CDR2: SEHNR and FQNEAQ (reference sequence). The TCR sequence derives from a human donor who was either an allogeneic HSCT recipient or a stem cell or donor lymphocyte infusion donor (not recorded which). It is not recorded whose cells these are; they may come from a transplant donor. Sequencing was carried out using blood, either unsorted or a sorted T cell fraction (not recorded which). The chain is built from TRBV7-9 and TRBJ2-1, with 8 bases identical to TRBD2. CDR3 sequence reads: CASSIGLANEQFF. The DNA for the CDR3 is TGTGCCAGCAGCATCGGACTAGCCAATGAGCAGTTCTTC.